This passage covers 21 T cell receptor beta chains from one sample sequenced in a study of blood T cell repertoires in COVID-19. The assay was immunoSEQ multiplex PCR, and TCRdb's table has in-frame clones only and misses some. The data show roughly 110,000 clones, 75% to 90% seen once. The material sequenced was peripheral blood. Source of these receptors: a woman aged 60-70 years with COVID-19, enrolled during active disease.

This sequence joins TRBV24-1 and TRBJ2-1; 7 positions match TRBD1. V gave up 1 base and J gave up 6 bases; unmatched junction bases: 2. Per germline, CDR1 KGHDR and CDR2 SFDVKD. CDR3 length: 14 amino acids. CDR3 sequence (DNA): TGTGCCACCAGTGATTTCCGGGACAGCAATGAGCAGTTCTTC. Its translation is CATSDFRDSNEQFF.

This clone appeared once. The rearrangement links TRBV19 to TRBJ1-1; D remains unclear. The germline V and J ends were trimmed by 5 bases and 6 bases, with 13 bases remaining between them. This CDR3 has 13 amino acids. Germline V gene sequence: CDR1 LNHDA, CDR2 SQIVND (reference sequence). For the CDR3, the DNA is TGTGCCAGTAGTCCTCGGACGGGATCTGAAGCTTTCTTT. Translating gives CASSPRTGSEAFF.

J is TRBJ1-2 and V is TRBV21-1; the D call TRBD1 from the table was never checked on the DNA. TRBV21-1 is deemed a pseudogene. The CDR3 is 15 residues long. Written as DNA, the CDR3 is TGTGCCAGCAGCGTCCGTTTCAGGGCCTGCTATGGCTACACCTTC. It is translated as CASSVRFRACYGYTF.

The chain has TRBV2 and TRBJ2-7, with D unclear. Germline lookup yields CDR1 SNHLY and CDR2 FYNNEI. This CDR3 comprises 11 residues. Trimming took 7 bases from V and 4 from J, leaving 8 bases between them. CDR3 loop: CASNVRYEQYF. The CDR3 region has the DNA TGTGCCAGCAACGTTCGGTACGAGCAGTACTTC. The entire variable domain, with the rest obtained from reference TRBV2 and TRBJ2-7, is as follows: EPEVTQTPSHQVTQMGQEVILRCVPISNHLYFYWYRQILGQKVEFLVSFYNNEISEKSEIFDDQFSVERPDGSNFTLKIRSTKLEDSAMYFCASNVRYEQYFGPGTRLTVT.

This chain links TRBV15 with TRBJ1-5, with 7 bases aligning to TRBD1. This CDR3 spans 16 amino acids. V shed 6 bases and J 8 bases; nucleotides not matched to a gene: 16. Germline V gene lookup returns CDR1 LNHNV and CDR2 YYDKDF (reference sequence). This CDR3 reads CATSLLKTGMIEPQHF. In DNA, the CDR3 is TGTGCCACCAGTCTCCTTAAGACAGGGATGATCGAGCCCCAGCATTTT.

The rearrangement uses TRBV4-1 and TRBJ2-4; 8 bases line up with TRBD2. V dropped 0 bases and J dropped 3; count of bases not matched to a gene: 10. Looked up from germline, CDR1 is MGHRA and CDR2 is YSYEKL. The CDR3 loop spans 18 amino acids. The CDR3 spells CASSQDVAGGLGKNIQYF. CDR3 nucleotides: TGCGCCAGCAGCCAAGATGTCGCGGGGGGCCTGGGCAAAAACATTCAGTACTTC.

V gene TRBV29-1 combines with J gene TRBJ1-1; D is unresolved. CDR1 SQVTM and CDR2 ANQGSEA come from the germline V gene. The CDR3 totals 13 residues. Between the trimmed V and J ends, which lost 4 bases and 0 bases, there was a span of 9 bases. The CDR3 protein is CSVVGTLNTEAFF. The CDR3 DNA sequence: TGCAGCGTTGTGGGCACTTTGAACACTGAAGCTTTCTTT.

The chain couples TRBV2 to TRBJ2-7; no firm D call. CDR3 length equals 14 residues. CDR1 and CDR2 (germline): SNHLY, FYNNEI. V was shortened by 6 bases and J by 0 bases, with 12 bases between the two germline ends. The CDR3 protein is CASRAFPSSYEQYF. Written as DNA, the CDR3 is TGTGCCAGCAGGGCATTCCCAAGCTCCTACGAGCAGTACTTC.

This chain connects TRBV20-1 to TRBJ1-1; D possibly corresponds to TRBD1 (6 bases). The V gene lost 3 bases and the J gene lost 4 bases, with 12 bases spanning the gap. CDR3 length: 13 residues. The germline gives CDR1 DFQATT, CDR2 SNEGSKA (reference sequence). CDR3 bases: TGCAGTGCTAGTCTACGGGGGGCCACTGAAGCTTTCTTT. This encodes CSASLRGATEAFF.

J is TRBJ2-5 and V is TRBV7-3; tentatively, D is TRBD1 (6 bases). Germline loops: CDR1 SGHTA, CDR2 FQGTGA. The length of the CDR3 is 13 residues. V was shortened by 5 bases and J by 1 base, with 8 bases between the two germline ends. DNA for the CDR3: TGTGCCAGCAGCCGACAGGTCCAAGAGACCCAGTACTTC. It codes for CASSRQVQETQYF.

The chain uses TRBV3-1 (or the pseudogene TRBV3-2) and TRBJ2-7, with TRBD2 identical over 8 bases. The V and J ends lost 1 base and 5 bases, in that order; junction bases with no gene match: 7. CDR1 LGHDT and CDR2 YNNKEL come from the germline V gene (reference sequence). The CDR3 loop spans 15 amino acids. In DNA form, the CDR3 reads TGTGCCAGCAGCCAAGCCGCGGGGGGACTCCACGAGCAGTACTTC. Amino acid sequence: CASSQAAGGLHEQYF.

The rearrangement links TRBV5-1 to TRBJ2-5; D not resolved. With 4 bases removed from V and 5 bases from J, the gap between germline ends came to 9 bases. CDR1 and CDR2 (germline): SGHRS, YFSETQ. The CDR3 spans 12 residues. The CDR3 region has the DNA TGCGCCAGCAGCCACATCGGGGAGACCCAGTACTTC. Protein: CASSHIGETQYF.

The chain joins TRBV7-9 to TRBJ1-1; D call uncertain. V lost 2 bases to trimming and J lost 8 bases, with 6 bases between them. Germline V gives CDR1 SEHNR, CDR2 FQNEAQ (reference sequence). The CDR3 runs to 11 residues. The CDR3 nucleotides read TGTGCCAGCAGCTTACTGGCAGAAGCTTTCTTT. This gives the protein CASSLLAEAFF.

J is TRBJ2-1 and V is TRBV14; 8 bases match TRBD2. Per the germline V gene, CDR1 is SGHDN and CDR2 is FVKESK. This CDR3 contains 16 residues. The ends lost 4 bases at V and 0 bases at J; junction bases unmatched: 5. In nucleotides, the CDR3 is TGTGCCAGCAGCCGAATAGCGGGGAGCTCCTACAATGAGCAGTTCTTC. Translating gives CASSRIAGSSYNEQFF.

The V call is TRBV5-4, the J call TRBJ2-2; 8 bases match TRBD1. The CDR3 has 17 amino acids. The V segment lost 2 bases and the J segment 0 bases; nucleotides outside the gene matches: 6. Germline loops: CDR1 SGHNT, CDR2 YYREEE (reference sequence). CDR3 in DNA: TGTGCCAGCAGCTTTTTACAGGGGGATCCGAACACCGGGGAGCTGTTTTTT. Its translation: CASSFLQGDPNTGELFF.

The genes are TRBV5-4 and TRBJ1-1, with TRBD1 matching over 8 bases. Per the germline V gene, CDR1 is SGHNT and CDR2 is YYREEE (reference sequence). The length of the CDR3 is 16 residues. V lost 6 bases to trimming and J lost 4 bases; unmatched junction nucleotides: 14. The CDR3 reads CASNTPSGGEGTEAFF. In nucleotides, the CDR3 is TGTGCCAGCAACACCCCGTCAGGGGGCGAGGGCACTGAAGCTTTCTTT. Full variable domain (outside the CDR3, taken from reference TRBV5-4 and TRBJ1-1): ETGVTQSPTHLIKTRGQQVTLRCSSQSGHNTVSWYQQALGQGPQFIFQYYREEENGRGNFPPRFSGLQFPNYSSELNVNALELDDSALYLCASNTPSGGEGTEAFFGQGTRLTVV.

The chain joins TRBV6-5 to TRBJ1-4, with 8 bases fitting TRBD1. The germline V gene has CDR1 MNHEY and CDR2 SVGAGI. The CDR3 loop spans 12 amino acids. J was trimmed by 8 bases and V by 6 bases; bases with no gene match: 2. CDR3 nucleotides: TGTGCCAGCAGCAGGGACAGGGAAAAACTGTTTTTT. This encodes CASSRDREKLFF.

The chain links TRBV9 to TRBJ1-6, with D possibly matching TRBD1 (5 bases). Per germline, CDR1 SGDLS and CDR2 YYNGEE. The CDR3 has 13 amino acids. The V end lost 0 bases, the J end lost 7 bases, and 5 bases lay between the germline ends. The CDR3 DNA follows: TGTGCCAGCAGCGTAGAGGGGAATTCACCCCTCCACTTT. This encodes CASSVEGNSPLHF.

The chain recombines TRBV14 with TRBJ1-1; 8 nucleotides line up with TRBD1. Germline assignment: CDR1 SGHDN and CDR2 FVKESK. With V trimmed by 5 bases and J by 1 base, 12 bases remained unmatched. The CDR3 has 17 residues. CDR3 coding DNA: TGTGCCAGCAGCTCCAGGATGGGACAGGTTCGGAACACTGAAGCTTTCTTT. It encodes CASSSRMGQVRNTEAFF.

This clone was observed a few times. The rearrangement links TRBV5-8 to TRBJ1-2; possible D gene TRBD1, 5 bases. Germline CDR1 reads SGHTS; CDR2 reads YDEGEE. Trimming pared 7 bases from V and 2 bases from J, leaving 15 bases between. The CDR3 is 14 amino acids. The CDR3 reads CASANQGGNYGYTF. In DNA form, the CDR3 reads TGTGCCAGCGCAAACCAGGGAGGAAACTATGGCTACACCTTC.

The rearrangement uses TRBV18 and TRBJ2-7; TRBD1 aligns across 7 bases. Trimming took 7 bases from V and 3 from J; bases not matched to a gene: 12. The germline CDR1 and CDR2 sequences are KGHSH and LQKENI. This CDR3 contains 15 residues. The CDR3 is CASYGQANSGYEQYF. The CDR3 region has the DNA TGTGCCAGCTACGGACAGGCAAACTCGGGCTACGAGCAGTACTTC. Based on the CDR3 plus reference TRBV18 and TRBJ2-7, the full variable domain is NAGVMQNPRHLVRRRGQEARLRCSPMKGHSHVYWYRQLPEEGLKFMVYLQKENIIDESGMPKERFSAEFPKEGPSILRIQQVVRGDSAAYFCASYGQANSGYEQYFGPGTRLTVT.